The sequence of this T cell receptor (beta chain) was determined in a study of response to subunit inactivated influenza vaccine. Findings of the study overall: T cells newly recruited by each seasonal influenza vaccination are few, the authors suggested.

This clonotype was picked up many times. Its antigen is still unknown. The V end was cut by 3 bases, the J end by 0 bases, with 9 bases between. This CDR3 region has 14 residues. CDR1 is DFQATT and CDR2 is SNEGSKA in the germline V gene (reference sequence). Using its own MiXCR run on the RT-PCR reads, TCRdb lists one record per CDR3 protein. The repertoire holds fewer than 600,000 distinct CDR3 sequences, roughly 7.9% seen once, with less than 15% in the top ten. The J gene is TRBJ2-1, the V gene TRBV20-1; D unresolved. This clonotype originated in a man aged 45 to 75 who received an inactivated influenza vaccine. The material sequenced was PBMCs from blood, taken less than 30 months after vaccination. Here the CDR3 reads CSASLISSYNEQFF. The DNA for the CDR3 is TGCAGTGCTAGTCTCATCTCCTCCTACAATGAGCAGTTCTTC.